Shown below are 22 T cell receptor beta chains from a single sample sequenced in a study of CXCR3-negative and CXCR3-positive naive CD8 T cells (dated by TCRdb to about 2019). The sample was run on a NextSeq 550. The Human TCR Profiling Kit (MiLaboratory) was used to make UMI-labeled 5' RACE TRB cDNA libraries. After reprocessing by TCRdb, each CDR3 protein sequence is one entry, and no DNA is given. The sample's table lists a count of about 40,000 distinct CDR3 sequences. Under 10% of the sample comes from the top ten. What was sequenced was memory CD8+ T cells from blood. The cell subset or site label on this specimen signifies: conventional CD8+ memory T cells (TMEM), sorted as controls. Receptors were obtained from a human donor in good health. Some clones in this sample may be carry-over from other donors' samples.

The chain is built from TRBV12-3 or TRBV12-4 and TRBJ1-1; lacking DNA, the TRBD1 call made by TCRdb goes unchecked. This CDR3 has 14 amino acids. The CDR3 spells CASTWQGLNTEAFF.

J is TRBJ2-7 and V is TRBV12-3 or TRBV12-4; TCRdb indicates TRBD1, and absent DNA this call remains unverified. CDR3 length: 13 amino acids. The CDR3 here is CASRGGYAYEQYF.

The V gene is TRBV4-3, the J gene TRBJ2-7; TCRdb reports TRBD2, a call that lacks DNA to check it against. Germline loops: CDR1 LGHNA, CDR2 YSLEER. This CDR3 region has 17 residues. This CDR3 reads CASSQEVWSGGAHEQYF.

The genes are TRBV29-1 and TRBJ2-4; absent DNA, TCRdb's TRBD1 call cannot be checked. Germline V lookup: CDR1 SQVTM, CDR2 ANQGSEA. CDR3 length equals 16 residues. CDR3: CSVGHPGGAAKNIQYF.

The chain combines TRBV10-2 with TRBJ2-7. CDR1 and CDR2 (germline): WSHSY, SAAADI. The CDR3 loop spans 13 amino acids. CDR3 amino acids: CASSETDSYEQYF.

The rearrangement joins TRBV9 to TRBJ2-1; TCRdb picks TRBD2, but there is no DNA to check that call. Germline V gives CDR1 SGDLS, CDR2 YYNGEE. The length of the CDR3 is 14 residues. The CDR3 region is CASSPLAGPNEQFF.

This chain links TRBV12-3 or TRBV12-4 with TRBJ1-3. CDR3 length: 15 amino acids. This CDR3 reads CASSHAYFSGNTIYF.

This CDR3 reads CASSQDFGYPGTQYF. The chain uses TRBV4-3 and TRBJ2-3; the TCRdb call, TRBD1, lacks DNA for checking. Germline V gene sequence: CDR1 LGHNA, CDR2 YSLEER. This CDR3 has 15 residues.

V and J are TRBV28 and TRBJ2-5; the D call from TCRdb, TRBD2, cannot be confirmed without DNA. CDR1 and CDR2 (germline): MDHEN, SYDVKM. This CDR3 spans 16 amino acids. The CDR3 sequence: CASSPFEGLAQETQYF.

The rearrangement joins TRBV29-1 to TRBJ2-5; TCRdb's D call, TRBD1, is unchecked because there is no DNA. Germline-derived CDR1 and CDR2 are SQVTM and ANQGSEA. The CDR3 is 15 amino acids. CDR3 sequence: CSVEAGQRVQETQYF.

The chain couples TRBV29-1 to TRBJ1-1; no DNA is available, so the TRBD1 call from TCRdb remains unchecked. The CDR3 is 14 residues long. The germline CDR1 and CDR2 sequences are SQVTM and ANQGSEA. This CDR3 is CSVADTPAGTEAFF.

The CDR3 sequence: CSARPTSGDSYEQYF. The rearrangement links TRBV20-1 to TRBJ2-7; checking the TCRdb D call of TRBD2 is not possible without DNA. This CDR3 is built from 15 residues. The V gene's germline CDR1 is DFQATT and CDR2 SNEGSKA (reference sequence).

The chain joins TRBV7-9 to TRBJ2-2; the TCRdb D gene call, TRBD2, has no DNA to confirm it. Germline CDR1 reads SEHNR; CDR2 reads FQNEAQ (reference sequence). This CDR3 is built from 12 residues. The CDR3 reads CASDPLAGELFF.

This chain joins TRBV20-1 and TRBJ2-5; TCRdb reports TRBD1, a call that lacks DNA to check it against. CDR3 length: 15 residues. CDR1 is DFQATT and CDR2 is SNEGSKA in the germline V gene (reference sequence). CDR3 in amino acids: CSARDGRGRQETQYF.

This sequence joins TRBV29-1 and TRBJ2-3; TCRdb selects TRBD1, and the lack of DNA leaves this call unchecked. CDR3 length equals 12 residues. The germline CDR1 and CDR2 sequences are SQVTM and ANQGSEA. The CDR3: CSVPGPADTQYF.

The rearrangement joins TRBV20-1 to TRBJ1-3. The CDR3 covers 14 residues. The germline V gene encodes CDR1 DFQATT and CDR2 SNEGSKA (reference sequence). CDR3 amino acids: CSAKTLSSGNTIYF.

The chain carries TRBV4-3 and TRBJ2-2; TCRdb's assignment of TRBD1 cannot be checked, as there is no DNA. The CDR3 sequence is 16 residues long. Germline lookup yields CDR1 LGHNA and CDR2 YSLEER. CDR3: CASTNPSGQYTGELFF.

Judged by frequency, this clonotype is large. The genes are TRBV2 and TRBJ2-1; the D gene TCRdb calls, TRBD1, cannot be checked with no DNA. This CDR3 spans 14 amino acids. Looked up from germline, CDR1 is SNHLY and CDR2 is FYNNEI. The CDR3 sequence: CASTLDTLRNEQFF.

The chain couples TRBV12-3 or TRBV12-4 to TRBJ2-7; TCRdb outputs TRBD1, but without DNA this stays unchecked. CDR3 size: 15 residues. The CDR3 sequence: CASSLAGTGRPEQYF.

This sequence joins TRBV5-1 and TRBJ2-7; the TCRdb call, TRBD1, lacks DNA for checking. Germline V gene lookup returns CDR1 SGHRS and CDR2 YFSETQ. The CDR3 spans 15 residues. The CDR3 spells CASSELGQGASEQYF.

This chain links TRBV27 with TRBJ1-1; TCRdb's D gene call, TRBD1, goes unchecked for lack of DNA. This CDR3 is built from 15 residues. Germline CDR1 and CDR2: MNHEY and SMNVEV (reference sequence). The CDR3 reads CASSSPGVGNTEAFF.

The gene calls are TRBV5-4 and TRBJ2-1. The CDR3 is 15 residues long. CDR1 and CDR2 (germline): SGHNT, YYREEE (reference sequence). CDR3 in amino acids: CASSSQRGPSNEQFF.